This T cell receptor beta chain was observed in a study of cytomegalovirus exposure and HLA in healthy donors (dated by TCRdb to 2016 to 2017). About the investigation overall: According to an earlier analysis of around 600 of the donors, roughly 180 million T cells yielded some 120 million unique TCR beta sequences and more than 250 Gb of sequence data. The study aimed to test whether signatures of past pathogen exposure could be identified by cataloging public T cell receptors. A later genetic analysis took genome-wide SNP genotypes for about 55% of the roughly 670 donors and used that subset as a discovery cohort. Across 300 to 400 genotyped donors of the cohort, an average of about 240,000 unique TCR beta nucleotide sequences per donor were sequenced, and roughly a sixth of those sequences were non-productive. Typing coverage varied by locus: roughly 629-640 donors for A, B, C, DRB1 and DQB1; around 560 for DQA1; some 610 for DPA1; roughly 470 for DPB1. To predict cytomegalovirus infection status, the study combined high-throughput TCR immunosequencing, statistical association of individual TCRs with disease status, and machine learning. Along with the approximately 650-subject first cohort, a separate validation cohort of over 90 different subjects was used. An earlier analysis of some 500 of the donors used high-throughput TCR beta sequencing to judge whether each TCR beta V gene segment behaved as functional or pseudogenic. A later analysis re-examined previously published TCR beta repertoires from hundreds of donors and added high-resolution HLA genotyping to investigate patterns of TCR occurrence. Four to six DR-DQ haplotypes were handled as single units for association and clustering, since linkage in the cohort was strong. All discovery cohort repertoires had been generated on a single sequencing platform. The T cell repertoires of 700 or so subjects were profiled by immunosequencing and related to cytomegalovirus serostatus. Donor age, sex, ethnicity and CMV serostatus were compiled together with the repertoire data. In the later analysis, no new phenotypic data were used to find candidate immune exposures; instead, reliance was placed on TCR beta sequences and their occurrence across donors. An early release that covered roughly 600 HLA-typed donors contained 250 to 350 gigabases of sequencing data and about 93 million unique TCR sequences. Among the roughly 400 genotyped donors, approximately 76% belonged to the genetic ancestry cluster associated with self-reported Caucasian donors. HLA typing covered class I and class II loci at four-digit resolution. The paper's findings and limits, for the study overall: An association between a missense DCLRE1C variant and V-gene and J-gene trimming of TCR beta chains was found in a later genetic analysis and replicated in an independent cohort. A further reported finding was that TCR beta sequences accurately predicted the HLA-A and HLA-B alleles for most subjects in the first cohort. A later analysis reported that several top co-occurrence clusters appeared linked to parvovirus B19, influenza, CMV and Epstein-Barr virus. Only TCR beta chains were sequenced in this cohort, and the absence of alpha or paired-chain data limited detectable features. In a later analysis, HLA-associated TCR beta chains were found to be more clonally expanded and to have lower generation probabilities than equally common non-associated chains. In a later genetic analysis, fewer N-insertions in productive TCRs were reported among donors in an Asian-associated ancestry cluster than the roughly 700-donor mean. The authors suggested that the approach could potentially be generalized to other disease states and immunological phenotypes. Across donors, most TCR sequences were observed very rarely, whereas some public TCRs were present in many individuals. When HLA alleles, especially DR and DQ, strongly co-occurred, attributing TCR associations to individual alleles was difficult. In a later analysis, TCR association rates were found to vary across HLA loci, with the most associated TCRs seen for DRB1 alleles and the fewest for HLA-C alleles. At a false discovery rate of 0.05, a later analysis linked roughly 17,000 TCR beta sequences to specific HLA alleles. Because counts were too low, more than 15 rarely observed V segments, including chromosome 9 orphons, were excluded from the earlier analysis of around 590 of the donors. An earlier analysis of 587 of the donors showed that most TCR beta V segments appeared in productive rearrangements either about 87% or about 30% of the time, which broadly matched IMGT annotations. A total of roughly 160 TCR beta chains were listed by the study as associated with cytomegalovirus. HLA typing was unavailable for some donors at each locus, so association tests used only the typed subset. Three of the identified cytomegalovirus-associated TCR beta chains were confirmed in vitro to be specific for cytomegalovirus antigens. CMV serostatus was the only immune exposure information available for the cohort. The presence/absence analyses assumed that sequencing depth was roughly uniform across donors, and that assumption may not be true. In a later analysis, most CMV-associated TCR beta chains were found to appear HLA-restricted, with HLA associations seemingly driven largely by CMV exposure. A cluster of highly shared sequence variants was judged likely to represent a technical artifact of the sequencing pipeline. Correlated functional status among segregating V segments might be attributable to linkage disequilibrium, but an unknown experimental factor could not be ruled out. In both the original and validation cohorts, the classifier was reported to diagnose cytomegalovirus status with high specificity and sensitivity.

The method was the immunoSEQ multiplex PCR assay. A mixture of 60 forward primers for TCR Vbeta segments and 13 reverse primers for TCR Jbeta segments was used in the multiplex PCR. The CDR3 region of rearranged TCR beta genes was amplified from genomic DNA with a multiplex PCR assay. The amplified TCR beta libraries were sequenced on the Illumina HiSeq System as 87-base-pair reads. The authors' analysis ran thus. In a later analysis, roughly 80 million unique TCR beta chains were counted across the approximately 640 repertoires, and around 11 million of these chains were shared by at least two donors. Raw reads were error-corrected and collapsed into unique sequences by a nearest-neighbor algorithm in which closely related sequences were merged to remove PCR and sequencing errors. To assign V, D and J gene segments, CDR3 sequences were aligned to IMGT reference sequences. For a sequence to be retained, a match of at least six nucleotides was required to both a V gene segment and a J gene segment. Rearrangements were called productive when the CDR3 lacked stop codons and stayed in frame with V and J; all others were non-productive. CDR3 was defined according to IMGT convention as the region running from the second conserved V-encoded cysteine to the conserved J-encoded phenylalanine. In an earlier analysis of just under 600 of the donors, sequences lacking an unambiguous match to a single V gene segment were excluded. In an earlier analysis of 450 to 700 of the donors, V segments were called functional above 56.7% productive rearrangements and were called segregating when the between-donor standard deviation exceeded 5%. To diagnose cytomegalovirus status from the catalog of TCR beta chain sequences, a statistical classification framework was built. V and J gene assignment, in a later analysis, came from comparing TCR nucleotide sequences with IMGT/GENE-DB human TR gene sequences. Using the TCRdist pipeline, a later analysis assigned CDR3 sequences along with most-parsimonious VDJ recombination scenarios. In a later analysis, each TCR beta chain was defined by its CDR3 amino acid sequence together with its V-gene family, and reads lacking a unique V-gene family were excluded. A later analysis removed several hundred highly shared, low-generation-probability nucleotide sequences to deal with suspected cross-contamination and a sequencing artifact. In a later analysis, a clonal expansion index for each public chain was calculated from normalized within-repertoire ranks of inferred template counts. Generation probabilities in a later analysis came from a VDJ recombination model fitted to out-of-frame rearrangements, and those results were checked against IGoR. Hypergeometric tests were used in a later analysis to score TCR-TCR, TCR-HLA and TCR-CMV co-occurrence, with a repertoire-size bias correction applied to the TCR pairs. False discovery rates were estimated in a later analysis by permuting HLA or CMV assignments 20 times. In a later analysis, co-occurring TCRs were grouped with DBSCAN, and TCRdist sequence similarity was added when clustering was performed within HLA-allele-positive subsets. For co-occurrence clustering, repertoires with fewer than 30,000 or more than 120,000 public chains were excluded, along with several repertoires with anomalous nucleotide sharing. In TCRdb, the immuneACCESS table is reduced to in-frame sequences with V and J assigned. These tables do not hold every clone; where another copy was compared, an unresolved V gene accounts for under half, and the others remain unexplained. V, J and clone size are taken as reported in that table, and D and trimming were inferred from the DNA itself. For this sample the table gives around 150,000 clones, of which 70% were detected only once. The ten most abundant clones make up about 4.7% of the sample.

The cohort was made up of 500 to 850 healthy bone marrow donors. At the time of sampling, every cohort member was nominally healthy, though immune exposures that went unrecorded were likely present. The donor was CMV seropositive and was included in the group of almost 300 seropositive cohort members. Every donor gave a peripheral blood sample, and the peripheral blood mononuclear cells from that sample were used for TCR beta sequencing. Genomic DNA was extracted from the blood cell samples with the Qiagen DNeasy Blood Extraction Kit. As to this clone: The antigen it recognizes is unknown. Base qualities are not provided; no much larger clone lies one nucleotide away.

The receptor's source is a young man in good health and CMV-seropositive. The sample was PBMCs.

For the CDR3, the sequence is CASSEAGGLDTEAFF. At the DNA level, the sequence is TGTGCCAGCAGTGAGGCAGGGGGCTTAGACACTGAAGCTTTCTTT. Rearrangement joined TRBV6-1 to TRBJ1-1; TRBD1 agrees with 8 junctional bases. V is cut back by 3 bases and J by 3 bases, with 6 bases in the junction unmatched. From the cysteine through the phenylalanine, the CDR3 covers 15 amino acids. The read is trimmed to its CDR3 DNA, 45 bases read in frame from base 1. CDR1 and CDR2, per the germline V gene, are MNHNS and SASEGT.